One and the same sample provided the 25 T cell receptor beta chains below, sequenced in a study of radiotherapy plus CTLA-4 blockade in lung cancer (dated by TCRdb to about 2018). The method was the immunoSEQ multiplex PCR assay. Drawn from immuneACCESS, this table holds only the in-frame rearrangements with V and J called that TCRdb kept. Clones are partly lost; checked studies trace under half to an unresolved V gene and leave the rest unexplained. The sample records around 99,000 clones, about 90% of which are singletons. The ten largest clones take up 4% to 6% of the sample. This material consisted of peripheral blood, taken from a patient treated with radiotherapy plus ipilimumab. The origin of the receptors is a human donor with non-small cell lung cancer that progressed on radiotherapy plus ipilimumab.

The chain has TRBV2 and TRBJ1-4; D is unresolved. Per the germline V gene, CDR1 is SNHLY and CDR2 is FYNNEI. The CDR3 is 11 amino acids. V was clipped by 6 bases and J by 13 bases, with 12 bases between them. Written as DNA, the CDR3 is TGTGCCAGCAGGGAGGGTCTCCGACTGTTTTTT. Its translation: CASREGLRLFF. Filled out from reference TRBV2 and TRBJ1-4, the complete variable domain reads EPEVTQTPSHQVTQMGQEVILRCVPISNHLYFYWYRQILGQKVEFLVSFYNNEISEKSEIFDDQFSVERPDGSNFTLKIRSTKLEDSAMYFCASREGLRLFFGSGTQLSVL.

V usage is TRBV5-1 and J usage is TRBJ2-5, with 11 nucleotides matching TRBD2. J lost 0 bases, V lost 0 bases, and 7 bases had no gene match. This CDR3 has 18 amino acids. CDR1 is SGHRS, CDR2 YFSETQ, per germline. CDR3 region: CASSLGLAGGAHQETQYF. In DNA form, the CDR3 reads TGCGCCAGCAGCTTGGGCCTAGCGGGAGGAGCCCACCAAGAGACCCAGTACTTC. Full variable domain (remainder filled in from reference TRBV5-1 and TRBJ2-5): KAGVTQTPRYLIKTRGQQVTLSCSPISGHRSVSWYQQTPGQGLQFLFEYFSETQRNKGNFPGRFSGRQFSNSRSEMNVSTLELGDSALYLCASSLGLAGGAHQETQYFGPGTRLLVL.

The genes are TRBV6-5 and TRBJ2-3; no clear D gene. This CDR3 has 12 residues. V was trimmed by 5 bases and J by 8 bases, leaving 11 bases between them. The germline V gene encodes CDR1 MNHEY and CDR2 SVGAGI. DNA of the CDR3: TGTGCCAGCAGTCAAAACCCCGGTACGCAGTATTTT. Its translation is CASSQNPGTQYF.

DNA of the CDR3: TGTGCCAGCATCCAAGGGGGGGGGACCTACGAGCAGTACTTC. Its protein product is CASIQGGGTYEQYF. The J gene is TRBJ2-7, the V gene TRBV6-6; TRBD2 might be the D (7 bases). This CDR3 contains 14 residues. Germline lookup yields CDR1 MNHNY and CDR2 SVGAGI (reference sequence). V was shortened by 7 bases and J by 2 bases, with 15 bases between the two germline ends.

Worth noting for this clone: Different DNA sequences within this sample yield the same CDR3. The J gene is TRBJ2-7, the V gene TRBV9; 10 bases map to TRBD2. Germline V gene lookup returns CDR1 SGDLS and CDR2 YYNGEE. V shed 3 bases and J 1 base; nucleotides not matched to a gene: 4. This CDR3 is built from 15 residues. The CDR3 spells CASSAGTSASYEQYF. CDR3 DNA: TGTGCCAGCAGCGCCGGGACTAGCGCTTCCTACGAGCAGTACTTC.

This clone was seen once. The rearrangement joins TRBV9 to TRBJ2-3, with TRBD2 identical over 8 bases. Per the germline V gene, CDR1 is SGDLS and CDR2 is YYNGEE. The junction had 11 bases not matched to a gene; V was cut back by 4 bases and J by 4 bases. The CDR3 runs to 16 residues. The CDR3 DNA is TGTGCCAGCAGCCCAATCGGGGGGGGGAGTGCAGATACGCAGTATTTT. Protein product: CASSPIGGGSADTQYF.

This chain connects TRBV6-6 to TRBJ2-7; TRBD2 aligns across 8 bases. The CDR3 is 16 residues long. The V segment lost 5 bases and the J segment 2 bases; nucleotides outside the gene matches: 11. Germline-derived CDR1 and CDR2 are MNHNY and SVGAGI (reference sequence). CDR3 DNA sequence: TGTGCCAGCAGTCCACTTAGCGGGATCTGGGCCTACGAGCAGTACTTC. Its translation: CASSPLSGIWAYEQYF.

The V and J genes are TRBV5-1 and TRBJ2-1, with 9 bases lining up with TRBD2. This CDR3 is built from 14 residues. Germline V gives CDR1 SGHRS, CDR2 YFSETQ. V dropped 4 bases and J dropped 7; count of bases not matched to a gene: 6. The CDR3 loop is CASSGTSRGNEQFF. The CDR3 DNA sequence: TGCGCCAGCAGCGGGACTAGCCGAGGGAATGAGCAGTTCTTC.

The chain carries TRBV5-4 and TRBJ2-3, with D perhaps matching TRBD1 or TRBD2 (5 bases each). The CDR3 covers 15 residues. V dropped 0 bases and J dropped 2 bases, with 10 bases sitting between them. The germline V gene has CDR1 SGHNT and CDR2 YYREEE (reference sequence). The CDR3 region is CASSLGVGTTDTQYF. CDR3 coding DNA: TGTGCCAGCAGCTTGGGGGTAGGGACCACAGATACGCAGTATTTT.

This chain connects TRBV6-1 to TRBJ2-1; 11 bases match TRBD2. J gave up 4 bases and V 6 bases, and 2 bases lay outside the gene matches. The CDR3 is made up of 14 amino acids. Germline loops: CDR1 MNHNS, CDR2 SASEGT. The CDR3 sequence: CASRLAGGYNEQFF. CDR3 sequence (DNA): TGTGCCAGCAGGTTAGCGGGAGGGTACAATGAGCAGTTCTTC.

The rearrangement uses TRBV6-1 and TRBJ2-4; D may be TRBD2 (6 bases). CDR3 size: 14 residues. V shed 11 bases and J shed 3 bases, with 17 bases lying between them. CDR1 is MNHNS, CDR2 SASEGT, per germline. CDR3 nucleotides: TGTGCCCCTGGGAGCGGACTAAACAAAAACATTCAGTACTTC. Its protein product is CAPGSGLNKNIQYF.

This rearrangement joins TRBV19 to TRBJ2-1; the match to TRBD2 covers 9 bases. CDR1 and CDR2 (germline): LNHDA, SQIVND (reference sequence). The CDR3 has 17 amino acids. The ends lost 4 bases at V and 6 bases at J; junction bases unmatched: 13. The CDR3 reads CASSNLKREEGSNEQFF. CDR3 nucleotide sequence: TGTGCCAGTAGTAACCTAAAGCGGGAGGAGGGTAGCAATGAGCAGTTCTTC.

V and J are TRBV21-1 and TRBJ2-7; TRBD2 is the table's D call, not checked against the DNA. TRBV21-1 is termed a pseudogene. CDR3 length: 13 amino acids. The DNA for the CDR3 is TGTGCCAGCAGCAACCCTAGGCCCTCCCGGCAGTACTTC. Translation: CASSNPRPSRQYF.

The chain joins TRBV30 to TRBJ1-1; 9 positions match TRBD1. V trimming: 8 bases; J trimming: 1 base; junction bases outside the gene matches: 23. The V gene's germline CDR1 is GTSNPN and CDR2 SVGIG (reference sequence). This CDR3 contains 19 residues. The chain's CDR3 is CALDRRAPGQGYQNTEAFF. In DNA, the CDR3 is TGTGCCCTGGACCGTCGAGCCCCGGGACAGGGCTACCAGAACACTGAAGCTTTCTTT.

The CDR3 DNA reads TGCGCCAGCAGCTTGGGGGGCACGGGGAACTATGGCTACACCTTC. Its translation is CASSLGGTGNYGYTF. The gene calls are TRBV5-1 and TRBJ1-2; TRBD1 is a possible D gene (5 bases). CDR1 and CDR2 (germline): SGHRS, YFSETQ. The CDR3 is 15 amino acids. Trimming cost V 0 bases and J 2 bases, with 11 bases left between them. Combining the CDR3 with reference TRBV5-1 and TRBJ1-2 gives the whole variable domain KAGVTQTPRYLIKTRGQQVTLSCSPISGHRSVSWYQQTPGQGLQFLFEYFSETQRNKGNFPGRFSGRQFSNSRSEMNVSTLELGDSALYLCASSLGGTGNYGYTFGSGTRLTVV.

The gene calls are TRBV20-1 and TRBJ2-7; TRBD1 agrees at 9 bases. Unmatched junction bases numbered 2, after V lost 6 bases and J lost 5 bases. The V gene's germline CDR1 is DFQATT and CDR2 SNEGSKA (reference sequence). The CDR3 runs 11 residues. The CDR3 DNA reads TGCAGTGCCACAGGGGGCGACGAGCAGTACTTC. This codes for CSATGGDEQYF.

The chain carries TRBV7-2 and TRBJ2-5; D is unresolved. The DNA end lines up better with TRBJ2-7; the J call may be wrong. The CDR3 is 12 residues long. Germline V gene sequence: CDR1 SGHTA, CDR2 FQGNSA. The CDR3 loop is CASSRSRYEQYF. CDR3 sequence (DNA): TGTGCCAGCAGTCGTAGTAGATACGAGCAGTACTTC.

The CDR3 DNA follows: TGTGCCACCAGCAAAACGGCTGATTATGGCTACACCTTC. It encodes CATSKTADYGYTF. The V gene is TRBV15, the J gene TRBJ1-2; D is uncertain. Germline V gives CDR1 LNHNV, CDR2 YYDKDF (reference sequence). Trimming took off 4 bases at V and 5 bases at J, with 11 bases between the two ends. CDR3 length: 13 amino acids.

This clone has just one count. V usage is TRBV5-1 and J usage is TRBJ2-7; 7 bases line up with TRBD1. Germline V CDR1 and CDR2: SGHRS, YFSETQ. J was trimmed by 0 bases and V by 4 bases; bases with no gene match: 7. CDR3 length equals 15 residues. The CDR3 nucleotides are TGCGCCAGCAGCCCTCGGACAGGCAGCTCCTACGAGCAGTACTTC. It specifies CASSPRTGSSYEQYF. The full variable domain, its missing parts supplied by reference TRBV5-1 and TRBJ2-7, is KAGVTQTPRYLIKTRGQQVTLSCSPISGHRSVSWYQQTPGQGLQFLFEYFSETQRNKGNFPGRFSGRQFSNSRSEMNVSTLELGDSALYLCASSPRTGSSYEQYFGPGTRLTVT.

The chain employs TRBV19 and TRBJ2-6; D may be TRBD2 (5 bases). Germline CDR1 LNHDA, CDR2 SQIVND (reference sequence). V dropped 9 bases and J dropped 0 bases, with 12 bases sitting between them. This CDR3 has 15 residues. Written as DNA, the CDR3 is TGTGCCAGCTGGGAAGGGAGCTCTGGGGCCAACGTCCTGACTTTC. It translates to CASWEGSSGANVLTF.

The chain is built from TRBV28 and TRBJ1-2; possible D gene TRBD1, 5 bases. The V gene lost 6 bases and the J gene lost 4 bases, with 12 bases spanning the gap. The CDR3 is 13 residues long. CDR1 and CDR2 (germline): MDHEN, SYDVKM. CDR3 sequence reads: CASSIGRVYGYTF. CDR3 nucleotide sequence: TGTGCCAGCAGCATCGGCAGGGTCTATGGCTACACCTTC.

Comments on this clone: At one end the junction does not follow the germline gene, possibly because of a read error. The chain has TRBV5-6 and TRBJ2-1, with 14 bases that match TRBD2. CDR3 length: 13 amino acids. Germline CDR1 reads SGHDT; CDR2 reads YYEEEE. The CDR3 protein is CASSVGLAGEPFF. Written as DNA, the CDR3 is TGTGCCAGCAGCGTGGGACTAGCGGGAGAGCCGTTCTTC.

The chain links TRBV5-1 to TRBJ2-2; D unclear. V gave up 4 bases and J gave up 6 bases, with 13 bases separating them. CDR3 size: 14 residues. Germline CDR1 SGHRS, CDR2 YFSETQ. The CDR3 loop reads CASSPLTESGELFF. Written as DNA, the CDR3 is TGCGCCAGCAGCCCCCTGACGGAATCCGGGGAGCTGTTTTTT. The entire variable domain, with the rest obtained from reference TRBV5-1 and TRBJ2-2, is as follows: KAGVTQTPRYLIKTRGQQVTLSCSPISGHRSVSWYQQTPGQGLQFLFEYFSETQRNKGNFPGRFSGRQFSNSRSEMNVSTLELGDSALYLCASSPLTESGELFFGEGSRLTVL.

This chain links TRBV6-6 with TRBJ1-1; possibly TRBD1 for D (5 bases). The CDR3 is 16 amino acids. V was trimmed by 7 bases and J by 4 bases, leaving 22 bases between them. In germline, CDR1 is MNHNY, CDR2 SVGAGI (reference sequence). CDR3 loop: CASTPRSGGEITEAFF. CDR3 DNA: TGTGCCAGCACCCCAAGGAGCGGGGGGGAGATCACTGAAGCTTTCTTT.

On this clone itself: Additional DNA sequences in this sample encode the identical CDR3. The V gene is TRBV5-1, the J gene TRBJ1-4, with 7 bases aligning to TRBD1. Germline V CDR1 and CDR2: SGHRS, YFSETQ. This CDR3 contains 14 residues. V shed 5 bases and J 5 bases; nucleotides not matched to a gene: 6. This CDR3 reads CASSSGQPNEKLFF. The CDR3 DNA sequence: TGCGCCAGCAGTTCGGGACAGCCAAATGAAAAACTGTTTTTT. Full variable domain (missing parts from reference TRBV5-1 and TRBJ1-4): KAGVTQTPRYLIKTRGQQVTLSCSPISGHRSVSWYQQTPGQGLQFLFEYFSETQRNKGNFPGRFSGRQFSNSRSEMNVSTLELGDSALYLCASSSGQPNEKLFFGSGTQLSVL.